These T cell receptor beta chains were read from a single sample in a study of shared clonotypes between healthy human individuals. Assay used: immunoSEQ multiplex PCR; TCRdb lists only in-frame clones, some missing. The data hold hundreds of thousands of clones, with less than 80% observed a single time. Sequenced: memory CD4+ T cells sorted from blood. The receptor set was obtained from a woman aged 25 to 39 in good health. CDR3s include the opening cysteine and the closing phenylalanine or tryptophan. Fields, in order: CDR3 DNA, CDR3 protein, J gene, V gene, D gene, clone size. A D gene is named only where the DNA matches it firmly. For some rows the clone size is stated as once, few or many, or as a class when expanded; others skip it.

TGTGCCAGCAGCGTTTTGGAGCGGGGAGTCAATGAGCAGTTCTTC,CASSVLERGVNEQFF,TRBJ2-1,TRBV9,TRBD2,NA
TGTGCCAGCAGCTCGGGGTTATACCGCGAGCAGTACTTC,CASSSGLYREQYF,TRBJ2-7,TRBV7-8,NA,NA
TGCAGCGTTGAGGCGGGAGTGGGTACAGATACGCAGTATTTT,CSVEAGVGTDTQYF,TRBJ2-3,TRBV29-1,TRBD2,once
TGTGCCAGTAGTAGGGACTCAATTAGCTCCTACGAGCAGTACTTC,CASSRDSISSYEQYF,TRBJ2-7,TRBV19,NA,NA
TGTGCCAGCAGCTTAGTTGTTGGGTTCGGGGAGACCCAGTACTTC,CASSLVVGFGETQYF,TRBJ2-5,TRBV7-2,NA,NA
TGTGCCAGCAGCTGGAGGGACGGCAGCTCATTACCTTCGTACTTC,CASSWRDGSSLPSYF,TRBJ2-7,TRBV5-6,NA,NA
TGTGCCAGCAGTCTACAGGGGGCAAATCAGCCCCAGCATTTT,CASSLQGANQPQHF,TRBJ1-5,TRBV27,TRBD1,NA
TGTGCCAGCAGCTATACTAGCTCTCGGGAGACCCAGTACTTC,CASSYTSSRETQYF,TRBJ2-5,TRBV7-8,NA,few
TGTGCCAGCAGTCGGATGGCAGGGAATCAGCCCCAGCATTTT,CASSRMAGNQPQHF,TRBJ1-5,TRBV27,NA,NA
TGTGCCAGCAGTTCCTTCCGGACGGCCTCCTACAATGAGCAGTTCTTC,CASSSFRTASYNEQFF,TRBJ2-1,TRBV28,NA,NA
TGTGCCTGGAGTGGGGGTAGAGCTAACTATGGCTACACCTTC,CAWSGGRANYGYTF,TRBJ1-2,TRBV30,NA,few
TGTGCCAGCAGCTGGGGGACTCCTACCTACGAGCAGTACTTC,CASSWGTPTYEQYF,TRBJ2-7,TRBV5-6,NA,NA
TGTGCCAGTAGTATGGACAGGGGGAGGACTGAAGCTTTCTTT,CASSMDRGRTEAFF,TRBJ1-1,TRBV19,TRBD1,NA
TGTGCCAGCAGAAGCAAGAATCCCAAAAACATTCAGTACTTC,CASRSKNPKNIQYF,TRBJ2-4,TRBV6-6,NA,once
TGTGCCAGCACGGCTGGATGGTACGAGCAGTACTTC,CASTAGWYEQYF,TRBJ2-7,TRBV7-9,NA,NA
TGTGCCAGTAGTGTGGGACAGGGGGCTGCCCGGGAGACCCAGTACTTC,CASSVGQGAARETQYF,TRBJ2-5,TRBV19,TRBD1,NA